Listed below are T cell receptor beta chains from one sample, sequenced in a study of cytomegalovirus exposure and HLA in healthy donors. Repertoires were generated with immunoSEQ multiplex PCR, while TCRdb's copy carries only in-frame clones and drops some. The table lists about 170,000 clones, around 85% of them singletons. Input material: PBMCs. The source is a male donor in good health and CMV-seronegative. CDR3s include the opening cysteine and the closing phenylalanine or tryptophan. A D gene is named only where the DNA matches it firmly. Size values are once, few and many counts, or a class for expanded clones, and some rows have none.

j_gene: TRBJ2-1
d_gene: TRBD1
abundance: -
v_gene: TRBV28
CDR3nt: TGTGCCACCATTAACAGGGGAAGCTACAATGAGCAGTTCTTC
CDR3aa: CATINRGSYNEQFF

j_gene: TRBJ2-1
d_gene: TRBD2
abundance: -
v_gene: TRBV6-1
CDR3nt: TGTGCCACCCGGACTAGCGGGGGGGCCCATGAGCAGTTCTTC
CDR3aa: CATRTSGGAHEQFF

j_gene: TRBJ2-5
d_gene: -
abundance: -
v_gene: TRBV4-1
CDR3nt: TGCGCCAGCAGCCCCAGAACCGAAGAGACCCAGTACTTC
CDR3aa: CASSPRTEETQYF

j_gene: TRBJ2-7
d_gene: -
abundance: -
v_gene: TRBV4-3
CDR3nt: TGCGCCAGCAGCCAACTTACAGGGTACGAGCAGTACTTC
CDR3aa: CASSQLTGYEQYF

j_gene: TRBJ1-1
d_gene: -
abundance: -
v_gene: TRBV2
CDR3nt: TGTGCCAGCAGTGAGGATATGGGAGGAGCTTTCTTT
CDR3aa: CASSEDMGGAFF

j_gene: TRBJ2-7
d_gene: -
abundance: few
v_gene: TRBV7-8
CDR3nt: TGTGCCAGCAGCCAGACAGGAGAAACCTACGAGCAGTACTTC
CDR3aa: CASSQTGETYEQYF

j_gene: TRBJ1-5
d_gene: -
abundance: few
v_gene: TRBV25-1
CDR3nt: TGTGCCAGCACGGGTTGGGGCAATCAGCCCCAGCATTTT
CDR3aa: CASTGWGNQPQHF

j_gene: TRBJ1-4
d_gene: -
abundance: -
v_gene: TRBV4-1
CDR3nt: TGCGCCAGCAGCCACGGGTTTCCAGGGGAAAAACTGTTTTTT
CDR3aa: CASSHGFPGEKLFF

j_gene: TRBJ2-3
d_gene: -
abundance: -
v_gene: TRBV11-2
CDR3nt: TGTGCCAGCAGCCCCGGGGGCACAGATACGCAGTATTTT
CDR3aa: CASSPGGTDTQYF

j_gene: TRBJ1-2
d_gene: TRBD1
abundance: few
v_gene: TRBV6-6
CDR3nt: TGTGCCAGCAGTTACCTCTCCGGACAGGGTCAGGGCTACACCTTC
CDR3aa: CASSYLSGQGQGYTF

j_gene: TRBJ2-5
d_gene: -
abundance: once
v_gene: TRBV4-1
CDR3nt: TGCGCCAGCAGCCAAGATTGGGGGGGCACCGAGACCCAGTACTTC
CDR3aa: CASSQDWGGTETQYF